These 27 T cell receptor beta chains originate from one sample sequenced in a study of a mutant IDH1 vaccine in newly diagnosed glioma. No antigen has been identified for these receptors. The time point: week 11, during vaccination. It was 300 ug of mutant IDH1 20-mer peptide that made up each vaccine dose, given with topical imiquimod. Clones were sequenced by immunoSEQ multiplex PCR, and TCRdb holds only the in-frame ones, with some missing. The sample lists tens of thousands of clones, around 90% occurring once. The sequencing used PBMCs, collected from a glioma patient whose treatment included an IDH1 peptide vaccine. The receptors here all came from a middle-aged man with glioma.

The CDR3 reads CASSLRLAGNRADTQYF. In DNA, the CDR3 is TGTGCCAGCAGCTTAAGACTAGCGGGTAATAGAGCAGATACGCAGTATTTT. The chain combines TRBV13 with TRBJ2-3, with 10 positions matching TRBD2. This CDR3 comprises 17 residues. Trimming cost V 2 bases and J 4 bases; bases outside gene matches: 9. Looked up from germline, CDR1 is PRHDT and CDR2 is FYEKMQ (reference sequence).

V usage is TRBV10-3 and J usage is TRBJ1-5; no reliable D call. V was cut by 0 bases and J by 5 bases, with 5 bases left in between. The length of the CDR3 is 13 residues. Germline values: CDR1 ENHRY, CDR2 SYGVKD. DNA of the CDR3: TGTGCCATCAGTGAGTCCTGGGATCAGCCCCAGCATTTT. Encoded protein: CAISESWDQPQHF.

This sequence joins TRBV10-2 and TRBJ1-1; D may be TRBD1 (5 bases). This CDR3 is 12 amino acids long. CDR1 and CDR2 (germline): WSHSY, SAAADI. The germline V and J ends were trimmed by 4 bases and 4 bases, with 7 bases remaining between them. Written as DNA, the CDR3 is TGCGCCAGCAGTGTTGGGGGCACTGAAGCTTTCTTT. Protein product: CASSVGGTEAFF.

V usage is TRBV4-1 and J usage is TRBJ2-2; 10 bases match TRBD1. There are 16 residues in the CDR3. Germline V gives CDR1 MGHRA, CDR2 YSYEKL. The trim removed 4 bases at V and 4 bases at J, leaving 6 bases unmatched. CDR3: CASSPRDRGFTGELFF. DNA for the CDR3: TGCGCCAGCAGCCCCCGGGACAGGGGTTTCACCGGGGAGCTGTTTTTT.

V gene TRBV5-1 combines with J gene TRBJ2-7; D is unclear. The V gene's germline CDR1 is SGHRS and CDR2 YFSETQ. The CDR3 extends over 14 amino acids. V lost 4 bases, J lost 0 bases, and 11 bases lay in between. CDR3 sequence: CASSLDAVSYEQYF. CDR3 in DNA: TGCGCCAGCAGCCTGGACGCGGTCTCCTACGAGCAGTACTTC.

The rearrangement uses TRBV5-6 and TRBJ2-1; the D is unclear. Looked up from germline, CDR1 is SGHDT and CDR2 is YYEEEE. The CDR3 runs to 14 residues. V gave up 0 bases and J gave up 3 bases, with 7 bases separating them. The CDR3 sequence is CASSLGTFYNEQFF. The CDR3 region has the DNA TGTGCCAGCAGCTTGGGCACATTCTACAATGAGCAGTTCTTC.

V and J are TRBV28 and TRBJ1-1; 8 bases agree with TRBD1. The germline gives CDR1 MDHEN, CDR2 SYDVKM. J was trimmed by 5 bases and V by 6 bases; bases with no gene match: 11. There are 15 residues in the CDR3. The CDR3 nucleotides read TGTGCCAGCAGCCCCTCGACAGGGGCGGGAACTGAAGCTTTCTTT. It codes for CASSPSTGAGTEAFF.

The chain links TRBV19 to TRBJ1-5; no clear D. This CDR3 is 17 amino acids long. Deletions cut 7 bases from V and 0 bases from J, with 19 bases between. Germline V gene sequence: CDR1 LNHDA, CDR2 SQIVND (reference sequence). CDR3 in DNA: TGTGCCAGTAACCCCCGGTGGGCGGGCAATAGCAATCAGCCCCAGCATTTT. Translation: CASNPRWAGNSNQPQHF.

V usage is TRBV6-6 and J usage is TRBJ1-1, with D possibly matching TRBD1 (6 bases). CDR1 and CDR2 from the germline V gene are MNHNY and SVGAGI (reference sequence). Trimming shortened V by 2 bases and J by 1 base, and 8 bases separated the two germline ends. The CDR3 has 14 residues. CDR3 residues: CASSYRGQNTEAFF. In DNA form, the CDR3 reads TGTGCCAGCAGTTACCGGGGACAGAACACTGAAGCTTTCTTT.

The chain employs TRBV6-1 and TRBJ2-7; 7 positions agree with TRBD1. Looked up from germline, CDR1 is MNHNS and CDR2 is SASEGT. The CDR3 runs 15 residues. V gave up 2 bases and J gave up 5 bases; unmatched junction bases: 9. The CDR3 DNA sequence: TGTGCCAGCAGTGAATTCGTCAGGGGGTCGAACGAGCAGTACTTC. Translated, it gives CASSEFVRGSNEQYF.

The V call is TRBV6-5, the J call TRBJ2-3; D is ambiguous. With 6 bases removed from V and 1 base from J, the gap between germline ends came to 8 bases. The CDR3 covers 13 residues. Germline V CDR1 and CDR2: MNHEY, SVGAGI. This CDR3 reads CASSSRGTDTQYF. The CDR3 DNA is TGTGCCAGCAGCTCTAGGGGCACAGATACGCAGTATTTT.

V usage is TRBV4-2 and J usage is TRBJ2-7, with TRBD2 matching 10 bases. V shed 1 base, J shed 6 bases, and the junction held 6 bases outside the gene matches. The CDR3 spans 15 residues. Per the germline V gene, CDR1 is LGHNA and CDR2 is YNFKEQ. CDR3: CASSQGLAGPLEQYF. CDR3 in DNA: TGTGCCAGCAGCCAAGGACTAGCGGGCCCCCTCGAGCAGTACTTC.

The V gene is TRBV30, the J gene TRBJ1-1; D is undetermined. Germline assignment: CDR1 GTSNPN and CDR2 SVGIG (reference sequence). This CDR3 comprises 14 residues. Trimming shortened V by 3 bases and J by 4 bases, and 15 bases separated the two germline ends. The CDR3 region has the DNA TGTGCCTGGAGATGGAGCAGGTTGAGCACTGAAGCTTTCTTT. Residues: CAWRWSRLSTEAFF.

J is TRBJ1-2 and V is TRBV19, with 10 bases lining up with TRBD1. The CDR3 length is 16 residues. Germline V CDR1 and CDR2: LNHDA, SQIVND (reference sequence). The V gene end was trimmed by 5 bases and the J gene end by 8 bases; junction bases not matched to a gene: 14. CDR3 sequence reads: CASSPGPRQGARGYTF. CDR3 DNA sequence: TGTGCCAGTAGTCCGGGACCCCGACAGGGGGCTCGAGGCTACACCTTC.

The CDR3 spells CASSVGGIRSGGYTF. DNA for the CDR3: TGTGCCAGCAGCGTAGGGGGGATCAGGTCGGGTGGCTACACCTTC. The chain employs TRBV9 and TRBJ1-2; maybe TRBD1 (5 bases). Per germline, CDR1 SGDLS and CDR2 YYNGEE. The CDR3 length is 15 residues. V gave up 0 bases and J gave up 7 bases, with 16 bases separating them.

Comment on this clone: The junction departs from the called germline gene at one end, perhaps through a read error. The chain combines TRBV7-7 with TRBJ2-3; D might be TRBD1 (5 bases). CDR1 and CDR2 from the germline V gene are SSHAT and FNYEAQ (reference sequence). The CDR3 loop spans 16 amino acids. The CDR3 sequence: CASSLGAGLSTDTQYF. The CDR3 nucleotides read TGTGCTAGCAGCTTAGGGGCAGGCCTTAGCACAGATACGCAGTATTTT. Combining the CDR3 with reference TRBV7-7 and TRBJ2-3 gives the whole variable domain GAGVSQSPRYKVTKRGQDVTLRCDPISSHATLYWYQQALGQGPEFLTYFNYEAQPDKSGLPSDRFSAERPEGSISTLTIQRTEQRDSAMYRCASSLGAGLSTDTQYFGPGTRLTVL.

V usage is TRBV5-1 and J usage is TRBJ2-7, with a weak D call TRBD2 (6 bases). CDR1 and CDR2 from the germline V gene are SGHRS and YFSETQ. The CDR3 is made up of 15 amino acids. Trimming shortened V by 0 bases and J by 0 bases, and 10 bases separated the two germline ends. This chain's CDR3 is CASSLVPGVSYEQYF. The CDR3 nucleotides read TGCGCCAGCAGCTTGGTACCGGGGGTCTCCTACGAGCAGTACTTC.

V gene TRBV7-8 combines with J gene TRBJ1-3, with D unresolved. The CDR3 runs to 12 residues. Between the trimmed V and J ends, which lost 10 bases and 0 bases, there was a span of 7 bases. CDR1 SGHVS and CDR2 FQNEAQ come from the germline V gene. CDR3 in DNA: TGTGCCACCCGGGACTCTGGAAACACCATATATTTT. Translating gives CATRDSGNTIYF.

Only one count was recorded for this clone. The chain is built from TRBV7-6 and TRBJ2-3; TRBD2 matches at 8 bases. Per the germline V gene, CDR1 is SGHVS and CDR2 is FNYEAQ. This CDR3 region has 17 residues. V dropped 2 bases and J dropped 3; count of bases not matched to a gene: 10. Here the CDR3 DNA reads TGTGCCAGCAGCTTATTGACGGGAGGGCCTGGGACAGATACGCAGTATTTT. Its protein product is CASSLLTGGPGTDTQYF.

This chain uses TRBV5-6 with TRBJ2-7, with D unresolved. V gave up 3 bases and J gave up 3 bases, with 13 bases separating them. The CDR3 is 14 amino acids. CDR1 and CDR2 from the germline V gene are SGHDT and YYEEEE. CDR3 coding DNA: TGTGCCAGCAGCTCGGAGACAAAGGTCTACGAGCAGTACTTC. This codes for CASSSETKVYEQYF.

The V call is TRBV18, the J call TRBJ1-1; TRBD1 matches at 11 bases. This CDR3 spans 16 amino acids. The J segment lost 4 bases and the V segment lost 1 base, leaving 5 bases of the junction unmatched. Germline V gene lookup returns CDR1 KGHSH and CDR2 LQKENI. CDR3 amino acids: CASSPRFGQGATEAFF. In DNA, the CDR3 is TGTGCCAGCTCACCACGGTTCGGACAGGGGGCCACTGAAGCTTTCTTT.

The chain recombines TRBV27 with TRBJ2-5; D possibly uses TRBD1 or TRBD2 (5 bases each). CDR3 length equals 13 residues. Per the germline V gene, CDR1 is MNHEY and CDR2 is SMNVEV (reference sequence). The V end was cut by 3 bases, the J end by 4 bases, with 9 bases between. The CDR3 DNA reads as TGTGCCAGCAGTTTGACGGGACCAGAGACCCAGTACTTC. Protein: CASSLTGPETQYF.

This clone has a single count. This rearrangement joins TRBV2 to TRBJ2-1; unclear D gene. CDR3 length equals 13 residues. Germline V gene lookup returns CDR1 SNHLY and CDR2 FYNNEI. The V and J ends lost 4 bases and 6 bases respectively, with 10 bases between them. The CDR3 DNA reads as TGTGCCAGCAGTGTAAAGCAACTCAATGAGCAGTTCTTC. Its protein product is CASSVKQLNEQFF.

This sequence joins TRBV7-8 and TRBJ2-7; D gene ambiguous. The CDR3 totals 13 residues. Looked up from germline, CDR1 is SGHVS and CDR2 is FQNEAQ. Trimming pared 2 bases from V and 2 bases from J, leaving 7 bases between. This CDR3 is CASSLNSPYEQYF. The DNA of the CDR3 is TGTGCCAGCAGCTTAAACAGTCCCTACGAGCAGTACTTC. Complete variable domain (other parts from reference TRBV7-8 and TRBJ2-7): GAGVSQSPRYKVAKRGQDVALRCDPISGHVSLFWYQQALGQGPEFLTYFQNEAQLDKSGLPSDRFFAERPEGSVSTLKIQRTQQEDSAVYLCASSLNSPYEQYFGPGTRLTVT.

This chain connects TRBV14 to TRBJ2-5, with a possible D match to TRBD2 (5 bases). Germline V CDR1 and CDR2: SGHDN, FVKESK. Trimming removed 4 bases at V and 9 bases at J, with 9 bases between. CDR3 length: 11 residues. In nucleotides, the CDR3 is TGTGCCAGCAGCCCCCGGCGGGCCCAGTACTTC. Protein: CASSPRRAQYF.

Here the CDR3 reads CASSESTGNYEQYF. CDR3 bases: TGTGCCAGCAGCGAATCGACAGGCAACTACGAGCAGTACTTC. The chain joins TRBV9 to TRBJ2-7; tentatively, D is TRBD1 (6 bases). V gave up 3 bases and J gave up 3 bases, with 13 bases separating them. Germline V gene data show CDR1 as SGDLS and CDR2 as YYNGEE. The CDR3 runs to 14 residues.

The chain has TRBV2 and TRBJ1-5, with D uncertain. The V end lost 5 bases, the J end lost 0 bases, and 11 bases lay between the germline ends. The CDR3 sequence is 15 residues long. CDR1 is SNHLY, CDR2 FYNNEI, per germline. This CDR3 reads CASSKQINSNQPQHF. Written as DNA, the CDR3 is TGTGCCAGCAGTAAGCAGATTAATAGCAATCAGCCCCAGCATTTT.